The clone carrying this T cell receptor beta chain was picked up a small number of times. V lost 6 bases, J lost 6 bases, and 10 bases stayed unmatched. CDR3 length: 15 residues. Germline CDR1 reads MNHEY; CDR2 reads SVGAGI. A minimum of 6 micrograms of total RNA was extracted per sample. Primed by a sample-barcoded 5' primer and a J-beta primer mix, a second PCR proceeded for 7 to 11 cycles. TCRdb re-called the 5' RACE reads through MiXCR, storing one row per CDR3 protein. The sample carries about 570,000 distinct CDR3 sequences, about 26% recorded once. The data stem from a study of blood T cells in healthy people across ages. Another study also made use of these data, one on T cells of mothers and their children.

Sequenced material: blood. The chain employs TRBV6-5 and TRBJ2-3, with 9 nucleotides matching TRBD2. This receptor was obtained from a boy between 2 and 10 years old in good health. CDR3 sequence reads: CASRFKAGGSDTQYF. CDR3 coding DNA: TGTGCCAGCAGGTTCAAAGCGGGAGGTTCGGATACGCAGTATTTT.